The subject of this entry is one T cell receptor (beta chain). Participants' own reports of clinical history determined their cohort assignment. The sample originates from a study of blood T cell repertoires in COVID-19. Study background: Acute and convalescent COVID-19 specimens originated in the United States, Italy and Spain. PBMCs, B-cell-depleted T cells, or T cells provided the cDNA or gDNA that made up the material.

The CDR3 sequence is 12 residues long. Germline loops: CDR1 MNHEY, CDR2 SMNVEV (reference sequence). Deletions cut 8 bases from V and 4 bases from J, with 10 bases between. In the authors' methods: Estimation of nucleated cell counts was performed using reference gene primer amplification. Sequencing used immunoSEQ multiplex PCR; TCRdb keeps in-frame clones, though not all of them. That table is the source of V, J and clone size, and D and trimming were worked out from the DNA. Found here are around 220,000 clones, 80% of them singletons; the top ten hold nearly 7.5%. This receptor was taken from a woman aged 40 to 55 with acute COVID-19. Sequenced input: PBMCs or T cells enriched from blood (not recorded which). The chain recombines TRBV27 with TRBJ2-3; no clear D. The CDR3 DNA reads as TGTGCCAGCGGCTTCAACGCAGATACGCAGTATTTT. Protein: CASGFNADTQYF.